This T cell receptor beta chain is drawn from a study of blood T cell repertoires in COVID-19. Study-level background: From the United States, Italy and Spain came samples of acute and convalescent COVID-19. PBMCs, B-cell-depleted T cells, or T cells provided the cDNA or gDNA that made up the material.

Study processing details: Amplification of reference gene primers was used by the study to estimate nucleated cell counts. Profiled with immunoSEQ multiplex PCR; TCRdb holds only in-frame clones, not every one. That table furnishes V, J and clone size, whereas the DNA furnished D and trimming. This table holds some 200,000 clones, more than 75% found once. Sequences were obtained from peripheral blood. The sequence was obtained from a woman between 65 and 79 years old with COVID-19, enrolled during active disease.

CDR3 amino acids: CASSVGTGGGNQPQHF. CDR3 in DNA: TGTGCCAGCAGCGTAGGGACAGGGGGAGGCAATCAGCCCCAGCATTTT. V is TRBV9 and J is TRBJ1-5; 10 bases line up with TRBD1. This CDR3 has 16 residues. The germline V gene has CDR1 SGDLS and CDR2 YYNGEE. V was clipped by 0 bases and J by 2 bases; unmatched bases: 2. The whole variable domain, filled in from reference TRBV9 and TRBJ1-5, reads DSGVTQTPKHLITATGQRVTLRCSPRSGDLSVYWYQQSLDQGLQFLIQYYNGEERAKGNILERFSAQQFPDLHSELNLSSLELGDSALYFCASSVGTGGGNQPQHFGDGTRLSIL.